The 4 T cell receptor beta chains presented below share a single source sample, sequenced in a study of blood T cell repertoires in COVID-19. The repertoire was sequenced with immunoSEQ multiplex PCR; TCRdb's copy has only in-frame clones and lacks some. The sample contains tens of thousands of clones, more than 85% of which appear only once. Sequencing input: peripheral blood. Source of these receptors: a human donor with active COVID-19. The donor label of this sample is uncertain.

This clone was seen only once. V and J are TRBV7-2 and TRBJ1-1; 8 nucleotides agree with TRBD1. Losses at the gene ends were 5 bases for V and 0 bases for J; bases not matched to a gene: 2. Germline CDR1 and CDR2: SGHTA and FQGNSA. The CDR3 consists of 14 residues. The CDR3 is CASSLDRVNTEAFF. In DNA form, the CDR3 reads TGTGCCAGCAGCCTGGACAGGGTGAACACTGAAGCTTTCTTT.

The CDR3 sequence: CASSLEGRANEKLFF. CDR3 DNA sequence: TGCGCCAGCAGCTTGGAAGGGAGAGCTAATGAAAAACTGTTTTTT. The V gene is TRBV5-1, the J gene TRBJ1-4, with no clear D. The CDR3 is 15 amino acids. Germline values: CDR1 SGHRS, CDR2 YFSETQ. V dropped 0 bases and J dropped 3 bases, with 9 bases sitting between them. The whole variable domain, filled in from reference TRBV5-1 and TRBJ1-4, reads KAGVTQTPRYLIKTRGQQVTLSCSPISGHRSVSWYQQTPGQGLQFLFEYFSETQRNKGNFPGRFSGRQFSNSRSEMNVSTLELGDSALYLCASSLEGRANEKLFFGSGTQLSVL.

The chain carries TRBV10-3 and TRBJ2-7, with D possibly matching TRBD2 (6 bases). V was shortened by 0 bases and J by 7 bases, with 10 bases between the two germline ends. This CDR3 spans 13 amino acids. Germline loops: CDR1 ENHRY, CDR2 SYGVKD. CDR3 residues: CAISESEGGEQYF. The CDR3 DNA reads as TGTGCCATCAGTGAGTCGGAGGGAGGTGAGCAGTACTTC.

In DNA form, the CDR3 reads TGTGCCATCAAAAGATTACAGGGGGCCACTGAAGCTTTCTTT. This sequence encodes CAIKRLQGATEAFF. The chain employs TRBV10-3 and TRBJ1-1; 9 bases agree with TRBD1. The germline gives CDR1 ENHRY, CDR2 SYGVKD. V was pared by 7 bases and J by 4 bases, with 7 bases of the junction left unmatched. This CDR3 is 14 amino acids long.